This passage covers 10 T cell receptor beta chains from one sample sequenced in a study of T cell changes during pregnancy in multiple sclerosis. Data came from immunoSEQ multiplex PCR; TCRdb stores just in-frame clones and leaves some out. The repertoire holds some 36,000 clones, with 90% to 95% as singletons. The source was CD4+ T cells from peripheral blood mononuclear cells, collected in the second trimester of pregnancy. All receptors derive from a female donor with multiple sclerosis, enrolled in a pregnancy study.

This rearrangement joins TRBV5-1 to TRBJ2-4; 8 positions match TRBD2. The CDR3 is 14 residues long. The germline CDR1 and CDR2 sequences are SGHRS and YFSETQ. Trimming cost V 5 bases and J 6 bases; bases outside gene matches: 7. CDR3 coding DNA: TGCGCCAGCAGTCCTCGGGGGGGTCCAAACATTCAGTACTTC. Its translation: CASSPRGGPNIQYF.

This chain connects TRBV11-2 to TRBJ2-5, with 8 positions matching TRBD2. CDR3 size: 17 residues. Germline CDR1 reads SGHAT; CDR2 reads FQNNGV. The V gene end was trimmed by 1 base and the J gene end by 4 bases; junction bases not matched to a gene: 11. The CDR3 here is CASSLGAASGRGETQYF. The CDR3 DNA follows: TGTGCCAGCAGCTTAGGTGCGGCTAGCGGGCGGGGAGAGACCCAGTACTTC.

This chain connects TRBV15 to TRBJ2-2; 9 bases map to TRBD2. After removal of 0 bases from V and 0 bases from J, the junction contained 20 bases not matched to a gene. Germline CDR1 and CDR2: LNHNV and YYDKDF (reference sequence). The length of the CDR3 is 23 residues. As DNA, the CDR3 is TGTGCCACCAGCAGAGAACGATCTTTACTAGCGGGCGGCCTTACAGCGAACACCGGGGAGCTGTTTTTT. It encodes CATSRERSLLAGGLTANTGELFF.

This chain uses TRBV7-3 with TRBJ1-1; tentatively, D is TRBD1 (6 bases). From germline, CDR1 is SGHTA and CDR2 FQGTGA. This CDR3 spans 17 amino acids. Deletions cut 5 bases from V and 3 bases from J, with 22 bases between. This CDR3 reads CASSPGTRFDRDTEAFF. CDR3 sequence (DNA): TGTGCCAGCAGCCCCGGGACACGCTTTGATAGGGACACTGAAGCTTTCTTT.

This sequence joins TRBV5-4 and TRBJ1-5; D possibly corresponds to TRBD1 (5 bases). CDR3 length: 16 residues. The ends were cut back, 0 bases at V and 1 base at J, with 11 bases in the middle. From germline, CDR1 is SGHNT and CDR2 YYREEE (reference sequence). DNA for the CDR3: TGTGCCAGCAGCTTGGGGCCTGCAGGGAGCAATCAGCCCCAGCATTTT. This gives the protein CASSLGPAGSNQPQHF.

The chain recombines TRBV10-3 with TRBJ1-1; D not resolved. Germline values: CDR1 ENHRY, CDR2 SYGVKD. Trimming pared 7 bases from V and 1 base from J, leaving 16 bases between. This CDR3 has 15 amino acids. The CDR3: CAITRGIGTNTEAFF. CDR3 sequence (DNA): TGTGCCATCACCCGAGGCATAGGAACGAACACTGAAGCTTTCTTT.

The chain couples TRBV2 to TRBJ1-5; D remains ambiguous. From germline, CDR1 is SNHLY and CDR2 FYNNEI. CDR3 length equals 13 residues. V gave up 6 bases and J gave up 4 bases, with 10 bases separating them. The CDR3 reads CASRIDMNQPQHF. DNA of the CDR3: TGTGCCAGCAGGATCGACATGAATCAGCCCCAGCATTTT.

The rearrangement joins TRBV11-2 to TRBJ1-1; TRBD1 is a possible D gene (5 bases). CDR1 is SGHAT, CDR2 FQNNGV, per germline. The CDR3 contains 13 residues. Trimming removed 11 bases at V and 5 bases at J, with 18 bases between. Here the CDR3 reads CAAGGEIGTEAFF. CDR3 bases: TGTGCCGCGGGAGGGGAGATTGGGACTGAAGCTTTCTTT.

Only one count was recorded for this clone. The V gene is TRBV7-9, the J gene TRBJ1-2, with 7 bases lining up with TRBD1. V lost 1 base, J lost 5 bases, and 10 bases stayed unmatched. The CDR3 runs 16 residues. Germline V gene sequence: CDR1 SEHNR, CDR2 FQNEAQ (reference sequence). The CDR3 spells CASSLVRGGGLYGYTF. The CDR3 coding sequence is TGTGCCAGCAGCTTAGTAAGAGGAGGGGGCTTGTATGGCTACACCTTC. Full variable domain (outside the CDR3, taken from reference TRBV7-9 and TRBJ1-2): DTGVSQNPRHKITKRGQNVTFRCDPISEHNRLYWYRQTLGQGPEFLTYFQNEAQLEKSRLLSDRFSAERPKGSFSTLEIQRTEQGDSAMYLCASSLVRGGGLYGYTFGSGTRLTVV.

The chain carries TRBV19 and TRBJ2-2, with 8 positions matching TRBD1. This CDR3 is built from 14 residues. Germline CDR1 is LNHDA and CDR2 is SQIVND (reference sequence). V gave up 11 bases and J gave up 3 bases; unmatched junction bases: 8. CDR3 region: CASTGTGDTGELFF. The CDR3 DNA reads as TGTGCCTCTACTGGGACAGGAGACACCGGGGAGCTGTTTTTT.